A selection of T cell receptor beta chains follows, all from one sample in a study of shared clonotypes between healthy human individuals. The method was immunoSEQ multiplex PCR; TCRdb's version includes in-frame clones alone and lacks a portion of them. Seen here are 750,000 to 1,000,000 clones, 85% to 95% observed once, and the top ten hold approximately 25%. Input material: naive CD8+ T cells sorted from blood. The source of these receptors is a man aged 25 to 40 in good health. CDR3s include the opening cysteine and the closing phenylalanine or tryptophan. A D gene is named only where the DNA matches it firmly.

V	D	CDR3
TRBV28	NA	CASTDWDEQYF
TRBV10-2	NA	CASSDRRRDHEQYF
TRBV6-5	NA	CASSYAGTTEAFF
TRBV28	TRBD2	CASSLGLAVNEQYF
TRBV7-9	TRBD2	CASTQAGGPLKKYF
TRBV19	TRBD2	CASSTAGGTDTQYF
TRBV5-6	TRBD2	CASSFSGRPYQYF
TRBV5-1	TRBD2	CASSSGTLAGDEETQYF
TRBV25-1	NA	CASSERTETQYF
TRBV10-3	TRBD2	CAISPTSGRGEEQYF
TRBV11-2	NA	CASSLYSYEQYF
TRBV5-1	TRBD2	CASMNQAGGADTQYF
TRBV28	TRBD2	CASSLAGGFYEQYF
TRBV6-6	NA	CASSYDAGAPSYEQYF
TRBV28	NA	CASSWDISTDTQYF
TRBV6-6	NA	CASSKSLAGSSYEQYF
TRBV5-6	NA	CASSLDFNEQFF
TRBV7-9	TRBD2	CASSPSTLAGESGELFF
TRBV27	NA	CASLAQFYSNQPQHF
TRBV6-5	NA	CASSYLGETSTDTQYF
TRBV4-2	NA	CASSLVGLRDTEAFF
TRBV4-1	NA	CASSRGAGVTDTQYF
TRBV6-5	NA	CASSSPSEGQETQYF
TRBV7-9	TRBD2	CASSPISGSRGDTQYF
TRBV29-1	NA	CSVPARASYGYTF
TRBV7-9	NA	CASTSGGDTEAFF
TRBV29-1	TRBD2	CSVHNTLLAEELDTQYF
TRBV21-1	NA	CASMVKAGGTKNIQYF
TRBV25-1	TRBD2	CASSDSGVWTSEGSEQFF
TRBV29-1	NA	CSVEWLSSYNEQFF
TRBV18	NA	CASSPLRGRGDEQYF
TRBV19	NA	CASSAGVSEQYF
TRBV29-1	NA	CSVVQQNTGELFF
TRBV7-2	TRBD2	CASSLSSSGYSYEQYF
TRBV7-9	NA	CASSLTRDLYRPDTQYF
TRBV11-2	TRBD1	CASSPLPGTALYEQYF
TRBV10-3	NA	CAISETTGHPQHF
TRBV2	NA	CASIRENTGELFF
TRBV7-9	NA	CASSSARGPNTEAFF
TRBV29-1	TRBD1	CSVDSGGDSYEQYF
TRBV21-1	NA	CASSKGWPGQLTQGGELFF
TRBV28	NA	CASRKPGNQPQHF
TRBV10-1	NA	CASSGGLSESDEQFF
TRBV27	NA	CASTASGEQYF
TRBV27	NA	CASSLNSYNEQFF
TRBV6-5	NA	CASSYSNGEQYF
TRBV4-2	TRBD2	CASSRKTSGGRETQYF
TRBV19	NA	CASTESDYSNQPQHF
TRBV29-1	NA	CSVVWNLPDQPQHF
TRBV9	NA	CASSEGGDTGELFF
TRBV29-1	NA	CSVNLGMPYEQYF
TRBV27	NA	CASSLDSSYNEQFF